The TCR beta chain described here comes from a study of T cells in Graves' hyperthyroidism and ophthalmopathy (dated by TCRdb to between 2018 and 2021). Turning to the overall study: Peripheral blood was sampled at the time of initial diagnosis, prior to any treatment. In addition, the study compared T-cell repertoires in thyroid tissue and in blood from six Graves' hyperthyroidism patients. To identify distinguishing TCR V-J signatures, a discovery cohort of 90 to 100 patients was used, comprising 40 to 45 with Graves' ophthalmopathy and approximately 58 with stable Graves' hyperthyroidism. After blood sampling, hyperthyroidism patients were treated with methimazole at a starting dose of 30 mg daily, and ophthalmopathy patients were treated with high-dose intravenous methylprednisolone. TCR Vbeta CDR3 sequencing of some 140 peripheral blood samples (under 45 ophthalmopathy, roughly 74 hyperthyroidism and roughly 17 progressor patients) is reported in the paper. Whether ophthalmopathy could be predicted prospectively was tested in an independent validation cohort made up of 18 to 20 hyperthyroidism patients plus 17 patients who later progressed to ophthalmopathy. The 90 to 100 discovery patients were randomly divided into training and test sets at a 7:3 ratio.

In the ophthalmopathy patients, disease was moderately to severely active, with a Clinical Activity Score of 3 or more, a NOSPECS grade of 4 or more, and a duration of less than 3 months. Exclusion was applied to patients with uncontrolled infections, other autoimmune diseases, pregnancy or lactation. Clinical symptoms, serum thyroxine and TRAb, thyroid ultrasound, and orbital computed tomography formed the basis for the diagnoses. PBMCs were isolated from roughly 10 ml of fresh peripheral blood by Ficoll-Paque density gradient centrifugation. Trizol reagent was used to extract total RNA, and RNA quality was then checked on an Agilent 2100 Bioanalyzer. The CDR3 sequence holds 13 residues, the cysteine and phenylalanine included. Left in the record is the CDR3 DNA by itself, 39 bases read in frame from the first base. From a lookup of the germline V gene, CDR1 and CDR2 are MNHNS and SASEGT. Relative to germline, V is 10 bases shorter and J is 9 bases shorter, with 16 bases between their ends.

What the study reported, not specific to this receptor: Most expanded thyroid clonotypes (frequency above 0.001) were also detected in blood, a finding suggesting that blood repertoires may reflect thyroid immune responses. In cross-validation, a model built on a 13 V-J signature told ophthalmopathy apart from stable hyperthyroidism with 87.88% sensitivity and about 81% specificity, and in testing the same model reached 80%/75%. In validation, progression to ophthalmopathy was predicted by the model with almost 71% sensitivity and roughly 76% specificity, a median of approximately 7.1 months before onset. Sample size was not statistically predetermined, and blinding of investigators to group allocation was not performed.

TCR beta CDR3 regions were amplified from RNA transcripts. The TCR CDR3 was subjected to a first round of RT-PCR using the HTBI primer set and the Qiagen OneStep RT-PCR kit. Libraries were constructed in a second round of multiplex PCR, after which size selection and purification were performed. Paired-end sequencing of the libraries was performed with 100 bp reads on an Illumina HiSeq2000. The paper's processing steps were these. SOAPnuke was used to process the raw data, removing reads that contained adapters or uncalled bases, had a mean Phred below 15, or lacked an exact match to the constant primer or identifier. High-quality paired reads were merged using COPE v1.2.5, and each unique nucleotide sequence was defined as a clonotype. MiTCR v1.1 was used to align clonotypes to the IMGT TRBV, TRBD and TRBJ reference segments. Analysis was restricted to V-J combinations with a frequency above 0.0001, which covered 99% to 99.2% of repertoires. A TCS score was defined as the ratio of F50 (clonal expansion) to E x V (chaos), with BLOSUM62-based TCRdist applied between CDR3 peptides within each V-J. Welch's t-statistics and random forest reduced around 550 V-J features to about 13, which were used in a naive Bayes classifier (R e1071). TCRdb reworked the public reads: Q25 trimming with fastp, MiXCR clone assembly, productive beta chains retained. Duplicate CDR3 protein sequences are folded into a single record with the most common DNA and genes. TCRdb, rather than the study authors, made the V and J calls. The sample table contains more than 350,000 distinct CDR3 sequences; only one count was recorded for 13% to 15% of them. The top ten hold approximately 19% of the sample.

This clonotype came up a few times. The target of this receptor is not known. Per-base quality was not reported, and no clone a single base away is much larger than it. The sequence was obtained from a woman in her sixties or seventies with Graves' ophthalmopathy. The chain joins TRBV6-1 to TRBJ1-6; a tentative D match to TRBD1 spans 6 bases. The specimen sequenced was blood. For the CDR3, the sequence is CATLGAAGSPLHF. The nucleotides read TGTGCCACCTTGGGGGCCGCGGGTTCACCCCTCCACTTT.